One sample yielded the 7 T cell receptor beta chains listed below, sequenced in a study of cytomegalovirus exposure and HLA in healthy donors. Repertoires were generated with immunoSEQ multiplex PCR, while TCRdb's copy carries only in-frame clones and drops some. The sample shows 150,000 to 200,000 clones, 75% to 95% of them seen only once. Source material: PBMCs. These TCRs come from a woman aged 18-30 years in good health and CMV-seropositive.

This clone was detected only once. This chain joins TRBV5-1 and TRBJ2-7, with 7 bases identical to TRBD2. Germline V gene lookup returns CDR1 SGHRS and CDR2 YFSETQ. V was clipped by 4 bases and J by 5 bases; unmatched bases: 18. The CDR3 runs 17 residues. The CDR3: CASSPKYPAGPPHEQYF. The CDR3 DNA reads TGCGCCAGCAGCCCGAAATACCCAGCGGGACCGCCCCACGAGCAGTACTTC.

The chain has TRBV5-1 and TRBJ1-3; D is uncertain. Germline-derived CDR1 and CDR2 are SGHRS and YFSETQ. The CDR3 sequence is 15 residues long. V lost 4 bases to trimming and J lost 0 bases, with 11 bases between them. Here the CDR3 reads CASSELHDSGNTIYF. The CDR3 DNA is TGCGCCAGCAGCGAACTACACGACTCTGGAAACACCATATATTTT.

This rearrangement joins TRBV10-3 to TRBJ1-6; D might be TRBD1 (5 bases). The CDR3 extends over 19 amino acids. V dropped 2 bases and J dropped 0 bases, with 17 bases sitting between them. CDR1 ENHRY and CDR2 SYGVKD come from the germline V gene. CDR3 amino acids: CAISEDRQSWGSYNSPLHF. CDR3 sequence (DNA): TGTGCCATCAGTGAGGACAGACAATCTTGGGGCTCCTATAATTCACCCCTCCACTTT.

V gene TRBV9 combines with J gene TRBJ2-3; 11 positions agree with TRBD2. This CDR3 region has 20 residues. The ends lost 0 bases at V and 1 base at J; junction bases unmatched: 13. Germline V gene data show CDR1 as SGDLS and CDR2 as YYNGEE. CDR3 protein: CASSVAIAGGPQARTDTQYF. CDR3 sequence (DNA): TGTGCCAGCAGCGTAGCGATAGCGGGAGGGCCGCAGGCGCGCACAGATACGCAGTATTTT.

This clone has only one observation. The rearrangement joins TRBV6-5 to TRBJ1-1; D is ambiguous. The CDR3 runs to 13 residues. Germline loops: CDR1 MNHEY, CDR2 SVGAGI. V lost 5 bases and J lost 1, with 8 bases in between. The CDR3 DNA follows: TGTGCCAGCAGTCCAACAGCGAACACTGAAGCTTTCTTT. Translation gives CASSPTANTEAFF.

Here the CDR3 DNA reads TGTGCCATCTTGGCGGGGGGCACAGATACGCAGTATTTT. Translated: CAILAGGTDTQYF. The rearrangement links TRBV10-3 to TRBJ2-3; 7 positions agree with TRBD2. The CDR3 runs 13 residues. Trimming cost V 8 bases and J 1 base; bases outside gene matches: 3. Germline V lookup: CDR1 ENHRY, CDR2 SYGVKD.

This rearrangement joins TRBV25-1 to TRBJ1-5; D gene unclear. Per germline, CDR1 MGHDK and CDR2 SYGVNS. Trimming stripped 1 base from V and 2 bases from J, with 12 bases between. The CDR3 has 16 amino acids. The CDR3 loop reads CASSEFSGQGNQPQHF. The CDR3 DNA is TGTGCCAGCAGTGAATTTTCAGGCCAGGGCAATCAGCCCCAGCATTTT.